This T cell receptor (beta chain) was identified in a study of breast tumors, draining lymph nodes, adjacent tissues. Breast cancer patients provided tissue from their axillary draining lymph nodes. TCRdb processed the multiplex PCR reads anew with MiXCR; each CDR3 protein has one entry. The sample has 90,000 to 120,000 distinct CDR3 sequences, 20% to 25% seen once. Per the germline V gene, CDR1 is SGHAT and CDR2 is FQNNGV. V lost 2 bases and J lost 1, with 11 bases in between. This CDR3 is built from 15 residues. Sequencing was carried out using axillary lymph node tissue. The clonotype originates from a female donor with breast cancer. Some clones in this sample may be carry-over from other donors' samples. J is TRBJ1-1 and V is TRBV11-2, with D possibly matching TRBD1 (6 bases). The DNA for the CDR3 is TGTGCCAGCAGCTTATATTGGACAGAGAACACTGAAGCTTTCTTT. This translates into CASSLYWTENTEAFF. The full variable domain, with the rest looked up from reference TRBV11-2 and TRBJ1-1, is EAGVAQSPRYKIIEKRQSVAFWCNPISGHATLYWYQQILGQGPKLLIQFQNNGVVDDSQLPKDRFSAERLKGVDSTLKIQPAKLEDSAVYLCASSLYWTENTEAFFGQGTRLTVV.